The clone carrying this T cell receptor (beta chain) was observed a handful of times. Its target is not known. Sample-barcoded 5' priming and a J-beta primer mix drove a second PCR of roughly 7 to 11 cycles. TCRdb recomputed calls from the 5' RACE reads with MiXCR, one row per CDR3 protein. The sample has about 1.8 million distinct CDR3 sequences, just under 50% seen once. This CDR3 contains 14 residues. CDR1 and CDR2 (germline): SEHNR, FQNEAQ (reference sequence). Trimming shortened V by 0 bases and J by 6 bases, and 11 bases separated the two germline ends. The entry originates in a study of blood T cells in healthy people across ages. Study-wide background: Template-switching capture recovered about one barcoded beta molecule per two T cells.

Study-level points and caveats: There were more naive CD4+ cells and higher diversity in long-lived donors than in aged donors.

This chain links TRBV7-9 with TRBJ1-2; D uncertain. What was sequenced was blood. The receptor's source is a woman in her thirties or forties in good health. CDR3 sequence (DNA): TGTGCCAGCAGCTTAGCGCCTTTAGGGAATGGCTACACCTTC. It yields the protein CASSLAPLGNGYTF.